This T cell receptor (beta chain) was sequenced for a study of shared clonotypes between healthy human individuals. Clones were read by immunoSEQ multiplex PCR, and TCRdb kept only the in-frame ones, dropping some. This table has fewer than 350,000 clones, 87% appearing once. Sequencing was done on a sample of memory CD8+ T cells sorted from blood. Indicated subset: CD45RO+ cells pooled with CCR7-negative TemRA cells. The clonotype originates from a young man in good health.

CDR3 protein: CASSLESGSSYNEQFF. The CDR3 nucleotides are TGTGCCAGCAGCTTAGAGTCCGGGAGCTCCTACAATGAGCAGTTCTTC. This chain uses TRBV7-8 with TRBJ2-1; tentative D call: TRBD2 (6 bases). V lost 1 base to trimming and J lost 0 bases, with 10 bases between them. The CDR3 contains 16 residues. Germline CDR1 reads SGHVS; CDR2 reads FQNEAQ.